This entry describes one TCR beta chain. The data derive from a study of blood T cell repertoires in COVID-19. Authors' methods: Amplification with reference gene primers provided the estimates of nucleated cell counts. Only in-frame clones appear in the TCRdb table, and some are missing; sequencing was by immunoSEQ multiplex PCR. V and J calls and clone size are those listed in that table; D and trimming were worked out from the DNA. This sample yields 70,000 to 90,000 clones, of which approximately 74% are seen a single time; just over 2.5% belongs to the top ten. V shed 3 bases and J shed 2 bases, with 17 bases lying between them. This CDR3 comprises 16 residues. The germline V gene has CDR1 SGHRS and CDR2 YFSETQ.

The TCR was taken from a human donor with acute or convalescent COVID-19. The donor label of this sample is uncertain. Source material: peripheral blood. The chain carries TRBV5-1 and TRBJ2-5, with a tentative D call TRBD2 (5 bases). DNA for the CDR3: TGCGCCAGCAGCTCAACTGGTCTAGCCAGGCAAGAGACCCAGTACTTC. This gives the protein CASSSTGLARQETQYF.